The rows below give T cell receptor beta chains drawn from one sample of a study of blood T cell repertoires in COVID-19. The protocol was immunoSEQ multiplex PCR, while the TCRdb copy is restricted to in-frame clones and leaves out a portion. The data contain approximately 260,000 clones, 75% to 90% of them seen just once; the ten biggest clones take up 2% to 2.5%. The source material was peripheral blood. The receptors stem from a man in his fifties with acute or convalescent COVID-19. CDR3s include the opening cysteine and the closing phenylalanine or tryptophan. A D gene is named only where the DNA matches it firmly. Rows give clone size only sometimes, using once, few, many, or a class for an expanded clone.

clone_size: .; d_call: TRBD2; v_call: TRBV3-1/TRBV3-2; cdr3_length: 13; j_call: TRBJ2-5; cdr3_aa: CASSPGGVETQYF; cdr3_nt: TGTGCCAGCAGCCCCGGGGGGGTGGAGACCCAGTACTTC
clone_size: .; d_call: .; v_call: TRBV7-3; cdr3_length: 15; j_call: TRBJ2-5; cdr3_aa: CASSLSSGSLLTQYF; cdr3_nt: TGTGCCAGCAGCTTATCCTCCGGGTCCCTTTTGACCCAGTACTTC
clone_size: .; d_call: .; v_call: TRBV19; cdr3_length: 19; j_call: TRBJ1-4; cdr3_aa: CASTSSRSRIVATNEKLFF; cdr3_nt: TGTGCCAGTACCTCAAGTAGGAGTAGGATAGTTGCAACTAATGAAAAACTGTTTTTT
clone_size: .; d_call: TRBD1; v_call: TRBV10-3; cdr3_length: 15; j_call: TRBJ1-1; cdr3_aa: CAIRADRVGNTEAFF; cdr3_nt: TGTGCCATCAGAGCCGACAGGGTGGGGAACACTGAAGCTTTCTTT
clone_size: .; d_call: TRBD1; v_call: TRBV7-9; cdr3_length: 15; j_call: TRBJ1-5; cdr3_aa: CASSSGTGGAQPQHF; cdr3_nt: TGTGCCAGCAGCTCAGGGACAGGGGGAGCACAGCCCCAGCATTTT
clone_size: .; d_call: .; v_call: TRBV6-2/TRBV6-3; cdr3_length: 14; j_call: TRBJ2-3; cdr3_aa: CASSPLRIAGTQYF; cdr3_nt: TGTGCCAGCAGTCCACTCAGAATAGCTGGTACGCAGTATTTT
clone_size: .; d_call: TRBD1; v_call: TRBV5-1; cdr3_length: 16; j_call: TRBJ1-4; cdr3_aa: CASSLGGQGDNEKLFF; cdr3_nt: TGCGCCAGCAGCTTGGGAGGACAGGGAGATAATGAAAAACTGTTTTTT
clone_size: .; d_call: TRBD2; v_call: TRBV7-2; cdr3_length: 15; j_call: TRBJ2-3; cdr3_aa: CASSLRTSGTDTQYF; cdr3_nt: TGTGCCAGCAGCTTAAGGACTAGCGGGACAGATACGCAGTATTTT
clone_size: .; d_call: .; v_call: TRBV5-1; cdr3_length: 12; j_call: TRBJ2-1; cdr3_aa: CASSSGTPEQFF; cdr3_nt: TGCGCCAGCAGCTCAGGGACTCCCGAGCAGTTCTTC
clone_size: .; d_call: TRBD1; v_call: TRBV9; cdr3_length: 16; j_call: TRBJ2-3; cdr3_aa: CASSGGQGGSTDTQYF; cdr3_nt: TGTGCCAGCAGCGGGGGACAGGGCGGTAGCACAGATACGCAGTATTTT
clone_size: .; d_call: .; v_call: TRBV5-1; cdr3_length: 20; j_call: TRBJ1-5; cdr3_aa: CASSLSTPLPLGRGDQPQHF; cdr3_nt: TGCGCCAGCAGCTTGTCTACTCCCCTTCCCCTAGGGAGGGGGGATCAGCCCCAGCATTTT
clone_size: .; d_call: TRBD2; v_call: TRBV7-3; cdr3_length: 15; j_call: TRBJ2-3; cdr3_aa: CASSLMAGGTDTQYF; cdr3_nt: TGTGCCAGCAGCTTAATGGCGGGGGGCACAGATACGCAGTATTTT
clone_size: .; d_call: TRBD1; v_call: TRBV19; cdr3_length: 15; j_call: TRBJ1-4; cdr3_aa: CASSWGQVRNEKLFF; cdr3_nt: TGTGCCAGTAGCTGGGGACAGGTCCGCAATGAAAAACTGTTTTTT
clone_size: .; d_call: .; v_call: TRBV2; cdr3_length: 13; j_call: TRBJ1-5; cdr3_aa: CASSDREGQPQHF; cdr3_nt: TGTGCCAGCAGTGACAGGGAAGGTCAGCCCCAGCATTTT
clone_size: once; d_call: TRBD1; v_call: TRBV19; cdr3_length: 15; j_call: TRBJ1-1; cdr3_aa: CASSVDRVMNTEAFF; cdr3_nt: TGTGCCAGTAGTGTGGACAGGGTAATGAACACTGAAGCTTTCTTT
clone_size: .; d_call: .; v_call: TRBV5-1; cdr3_length: 13; j_call: TRBJ1-2; cdr3_aa: CASSDSRGPSYTF; cdr3_nt: TGCGCCAGCAGCGACAGCAGGGGACCTAGCTACACCTTC
clone_size: .; d_call: .; v_call: TRBV27; cdr3_length: 14; j_call: TRBJ2-7; cdr3_aa: CASSLRDTYYEQYF; cdr3_nt: TGTGCCAGCAGTTTAAGGGACACCTACTACGAGCAGTACTTC
clone_size: .; d_call: .; v_call: TRBV12-3/TRBV12-4; cdr3_length: 13; j_call: TRBJ1-2; cdr3_aa: CASSDTMNYGYTF; cdr3_nt: TGTGCCAGCAGCGACACCATGAACTATGGCTACACCTTC
clone_size: .; d_call: TRBD1; v_call: TRBV2; cdr3_length: 16; j_call: TRBJ1-2; cdr3_aa: CASSEWSGQGPPGYTF; cdr3_nt: TGTGCCAGCAGTGAATGGTCGGGACAGGGGCCCCCTGGCTACACCTTC
clone_size: .; d_call: TRBD1; v_call: TRBV10-3; cdr3_length: 13; j_call: TRBJ1-2; cdr3_aa: CAISGRDSYGYTF; cdr3_nt: TGTGCCATCAGTGGACGGGACAGCTATGGCTACACCTTC
clone_size: .; d_call: TRBD1; v_call: TRBV19; cdr3_length: 15; j_call: TRBJ2-7; cdr3_aa: CASASGRAGGYEQYF; cdr3_nt: TGTGCCAGCGCCTCCGGCCGGGCAGGGGGCTACGAGCAGTACTTC
clone_size: .; d_call: .; v_call: TRBV9; cdr3_length: 13; j_call: TRBJ2-7; cdr3_aa: CASMGQDSYEQYF; cdr3_nt: TGTGCCTCAATGGGGCAGGACTCCTACGAGCAGTACTTC
clone_size: .; d_call: .; v_call: TRBV6-2/TRBV6-3; cdr3_length: 18; j_call: TRBJ1-5; cdr3_aa: CASSRFTPRGYSNQPQHF; cdr3_nt: TGTGCCAGCAGTCGGTTTACTCCCCGGGGTTATAGCAATCAGCCCCAGCATTTT
clone_size: .; d_call: .; v_call: TRBV10-3; cdr3_length: 16; j_call: TRBJ2-1; cdr3_aa: CAITGSTVSSYNEQFF; cdr3_nt: TGTGCCATCACCGGATCGACTGTCAGCTCCTACAATGAGCAGTTCTTC
clone_size: .; d_call: .; v_call: TRBV2; cdr3_length: 12; j_call: TRBJ1-1; cdr3_aa: CASRGSGSIAFF; cdr3_nt: TGTGCCAGCAGGGGGTCGGGGAGTATCGCTTTCTTT
clone_size: few; d_call: TRBD1; v_call: TRBV30; cdr3_length: 13; j_call: TRBJ2-7; cdr3_aa: CAWNPDRAYEQYF; cdr3_nt: TGTGCCTGGAACCCGGACAGGGCCTACGAGCAGTACTTC
clone_size: .; d_call: TRBD2; v_call: TRBV7-9; cdr3_length: 14; j_call: TRBJ2-5; cdr3_aa: CASRTTSGGETQYF; cdr3_nt: TGTGCCAGCAGAACGACTAGCGGGGGAGAGACCCAGTACTTC
clone_size: .; d_call: .; v_call: TRBV2; cdr3_length: 15; j_call: TRBJ1-6; cdr3_aa: CASKPRGSRDSPLHF; cdr3_nt: TGTGCCAGCAAACCAAGGGGATCGAGAGACTCACCCCTCCACTTT
clone_size: .; d_call: .; v_call: TRBV5-1; cdr3_length: 16; j_call: TRBJ1-6; cdr3_aa: CASSPDPTESNSPLHF; cdr3_nt: TGCGCCAGCAGCCCTGACCCGACAGAATCTAATTCACCCCTCCACTTT
clone_size: .; d_call: TRBD1; v_call: TRBV15; cdr3_length: 14; j_call: TRBJ1-2; cdr3_aa: CATSPRTGDYGYTF; cdr3_nt: TGTGCCACCAGCCCCCGGACAGGGGACTATGGCTACACCTTC
clone_size: .; d_call: .; v_call: TRBV5-4; cdr3_length: 15; j_call: TRBJ1-4; cdr3_aa: CASSSGEGYPEKLFF; cdr3_nt: TGTGCCAGCAGCTCCGGGGAGGGTTATCCTGAAAAACTGTTTTTT
clone_size: .; d_call: .; v_call: TRBV7-8; cdr3_length: 16; j_call: TRBJ1-5; cdr3_aa: CASSSSSRYSNQPQHF; cdr3_nt: TGTGCCAGCAGCTCCAGTAGCCGATATAGCAATCAGCCCCAGCATTTT
clone_size: .; d_call: TRBD1; v_call: TRBV11-2; cdr3_length: 14; j_call: TRBJ1-2; cdr3_aa: CASSFDRQGAGYTF; cdr3_nt: TGTGCCAGCAGCTTCGACCGACAGGGAGCTGGCTACACCTTC
clone_size: .; d_call: TRBD2; v_call: TRBV6-6; cdr3_length: 16; j_call: TRBJ2-1; cdr3_aa: CASNTPSSGGGNEQFF; cdr3_nt: TGTGCCAGCAATACTCCATCTAGCGGGGGCGGGAATGAGCAGTTCTTC
clone_size: .; d_call: .; v_call: TRBV15; cdr3_length: 15; j_call: TRBJ2-2; cdr3_aa: CATSLGRRGGGELFF; cdr3_nt: TGTGCCACCAGCCTGGGCCGACGGGGTGGCGGGGAGCTGTTTTTT
clone_size: .; d_call: .; v_call: TRBV21-1; cdr3_length: 13; j_call: TRBJ2-7; cdr3_aa: CALTQEFSYEQYF; cdr3_nt: TGTGCCCTAACACAGGAGTTCTCCTACGAGCAGTACTTC
clone_size: .; d_call: .; v_call: TRBV3-1/TRBV3-2; cdr3_length: 16; j_call: TRBJ2-7; cdr3_aa: CASSQVSGGLSYEQYF; cdr3_nt: TGTGCCAGCAGCCAAGTTTCCGGGGGGCTCTCCTACGAGCAGTACTTC
clone_size: .; d_call: .; v_call: TRBV6-5; cdr3_length: 14; j_call: TRBJ2-5; cdr3_aa: CATSIWGVGETQYF; cdr3_nt: TGTGCCACCTCGATATGGGGAGTTGGAGAGACCCAGTACTTC
clone_size: .; d_call: .; v_call: TRBV5-6; cdr3_length: 14; j_call: TRBJ1-2; cdr3_aa: CASSLATGRYGYTF; cdr3_nt: TGTGCCAGCAGCTTGGCCACAGGGCGCTATGGCTACACCTTC
clone_size: .; d_call: TRBD1; v_call: TRBV30; cdr3_length: 13; j_call: TRBJ2-5; cdr3_aa: CAWGTGGGETQYF; cdr3_nt: TGTGCCTGGGGCACAGGGGGCGGTGAGACCCAGTACTTC
clone_size: .; d_call: .; v_call: TRBV11-3; cdr3_length: 16; j_call: TRBJ2-3; cdr3_aa: CASSLMGPPSTDTQYF; cdr3_nt: TGTGCCAGCAGCTTGATGGGGCCTCCTAGCACAGATACGCAGTATTTT
clone_size: few; d_call: TRBD1; v_call: TRBV9; cdr3_length: 15; j_call: TRBJ2-1; cdr3_aa: CASSVVQGSYNEQFF; cdr3_nt: TGTGCCAGCAGCGTCGTACAGGGGAGCTACAATGAGCAGTTCTTC
clone_size: .; d_call: .; v_call: TRBV11-2; cdr3_length: 13; j_call: TRBJ2-3; cdr3_aa: CASTTRREDTQYF; cdr3_nt: TGTGCCAGCACCACCCGGAGGGAGGATACGCAGTATTTT
clone_size: .; d_call: .; v_call: TRBV20-1; cdr3_length: 11; j_call: TRBJ2-5; cdr3_aa: CSATREETQYF; cdr3_nt: TGCAGTGCAACCAGGGAAGAGACCCAGTACTTC
clone_size: .; d_call: .; v_call: TRBV12-5; cdr3_length: 15; j_call: TRBJ1-1; cdr3_aa: CASGLVPTYGTEAFF; cdr3_nt: TGTGCTAGTGGTTTGGTACCCACTTATGGCACTGAAGCTTTCTTT
clone_size: .; d_call: .; v_call: TRBV7-2; cdr3_length: 16; j_call: TRBJ2-4; cdr3_aa: CASGAGEGVTKNIQYF; cdr3_nt: TGTGCCAGCGGGGCAGGGGAGGGGGTAACCAAAAACATTCAGTACTTC
clone_size: .; d_call: TRBD1; v_call: TRBV6-1; cdr3_length: 13; j_call: TRBJ1-4; cdr3_aa: CASMRGQNEKLFF; cdr3_nt: TGTGCCAGCATGAGGGGGCAGAATGAAAAACTGTTTTTT
clone_size: .; d_call: .; v_call: TRBV2; cdr3_length: 12; j_call: TRBJ1-4; cdr3_aa: CASRGEGEKLFF; cdr3_nt: TGTGCCAGCAGAGGAGAGGGCGAAAAACTGTTTTTT
clone_size: .; d_call: TRBD2; v_call: TRBV5-6; cdr3_length: 16; j_call: TRBJ2-5; cdr3_aa: CASSLGTSLSGETQYF; cdr3_nt: TGTGCCAGCAGCCTCGGGACTAGCCTCAGTGGGGAGACCCAGTACTTC
clone_size: .; d_call: .; v_call: TRBV3-1/TRBV3-2; cdr3_length: 15; j_call: TRBJ2-3; cdr3_aa: CASSQDGTHTDTQYF; cdr3_nt: TGTGCCAGCAGCCAAGATGGGACTCACACAGATACGCAGTATTTT
clone_size: .; d_call: TRBD1; v_call: TRBV5-1; cdr3_length: 13; j_call: TRBJ1-2; cdr3_aa: CASSPGQSYGYTF; cdr3_nt: TGCGCCAGCAGCCCGGGACAGAGCTATGGCTACACCTTC
clone_size: .; d_call: .; v_call: TRBV6-5; cdr3_length: 12; j_call: TRBJ2-7; cdr3_aa: CAIYWPGYEQYF; cdr3_nt: TGTGCCATCTATTGGCCGGGCTACGAGCAGTACTTC
clone_size: once; d_call: .; v_call: TRBV12-3/TRBV12-4; cdr3_length: 13; j_call: TRBJ1-2; cdr3_aa: CASSLGQSYGYTF; cdr3_nt: TGTGCCAGCAGCCTCGGACAGAGCTATGGCTACACCTTC
clone_size: .; d_call: .; v_call: TRBV2; cdr3_length: 14; j_call: TRBJ1-1; cdr3_aa: CASSEAPFSTEAFF; cdr3_nt: TGTGCCAGCAGTGAAGCGCCCTTTAGCACTGAAGCTTTCTTT
clone_size: .; d_call: TRBD1; v_call: TRBV18; cdr3_length: 15; j_call: TRBJ1-5; cdr3_aa: CASSPDRADSQPQHF; cdr3_nt: TGTGCCAGCTCACCCGACAGGGCGGATAGTCAGCCCCAGCATTTT
clone_size: .; d_call: TRBD2; v_call: TRBV5-6; cdr3_length: 17; j_call: TRBJ2-2; cdr3_aa: CASSLVGGTPQLGELFF; cdr3_nt: TGTGCCAGCAGCTTGGTCGGGGGGACTCCCCAACTCGGGGAGCTGTTTTTT
clone_size: .; d_call: .; v_call: TRBV6-6; cdr3_length: 15; j_call: TRBJ1-5; cdr3_aa: CASSYPPEGLQPQHF; cdr3_nt: TGTGCCAGCAGTTACCCCCCGGAGGGCCTTCAGCCCCAGCATTTT
clone_size: .; d_call: .; v_call: TRBV7-2; cdr3_length: 14; j_call: TRBJ1-2; cdr3_aa: CASSLGGDTYGYTF; cdr3_nt: TGTGCCAGCAGCCTGGGGGGGGACACCTATGGCTACACCTTC
clone_size: .; d_call: TRBD1; v_call: TRBV7-2; cdr3_length: 15; j_call: TRBJ2-3; cdr3_aa: CASSLTTGGTDTQYF; cdr3_nt: TGTGCCAGCAGCTTGACGACAGGGGGCACAGATACGCAGTATTTT
clone_size: once; d_call: TRBD1; v_call: TRBV11-2; cdr3_length: 15; j_call: TRBJ2-1; cdr3_aa: CASSLRDSSYNEQFF; cdr3_nt: TGTGCCAGCAGCCTCCGGGACAGCTCCTACAATGAGCAGTTCTTC